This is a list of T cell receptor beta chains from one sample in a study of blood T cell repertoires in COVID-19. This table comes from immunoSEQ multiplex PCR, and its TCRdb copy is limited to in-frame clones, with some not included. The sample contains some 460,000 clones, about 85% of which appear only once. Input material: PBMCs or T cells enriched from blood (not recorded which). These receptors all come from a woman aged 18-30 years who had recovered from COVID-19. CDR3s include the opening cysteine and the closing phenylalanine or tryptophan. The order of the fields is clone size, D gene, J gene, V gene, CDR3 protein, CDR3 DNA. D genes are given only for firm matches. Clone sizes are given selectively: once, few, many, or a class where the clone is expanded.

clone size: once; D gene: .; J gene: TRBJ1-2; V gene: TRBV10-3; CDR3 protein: CAISESGRTFGYTF; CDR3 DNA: TGTGCCATCAGTGAGTCCGGGAGGACCTTCGGCTACACCTTC
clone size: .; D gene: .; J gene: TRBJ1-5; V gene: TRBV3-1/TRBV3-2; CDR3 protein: CASSHNMHRNQPQHF; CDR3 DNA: TGTGCCAGCAGCCATAACATGCACCGCAATCAGCCCCAGCATTTT
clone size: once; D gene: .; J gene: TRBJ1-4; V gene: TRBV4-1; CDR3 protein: CASSQTPQGMAKLFF; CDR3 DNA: TGCGCCAGCAGCCAAACTCCACAGGGTATGGCAAAACTGTTTTTT
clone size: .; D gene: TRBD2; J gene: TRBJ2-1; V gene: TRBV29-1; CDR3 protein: CSGQLRLAGGLGEQFF; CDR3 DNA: TGCAGCGGACAACTACGCCTAGCGGGGGGGCTTGGTGAGCAGTTCTTC
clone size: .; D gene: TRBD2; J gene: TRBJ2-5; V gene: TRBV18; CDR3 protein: CASSPPGGRQTQYF; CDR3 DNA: TGTGCCAGCTCACCCCCCGGGGGGAGGCAGACCCAGTACTTC
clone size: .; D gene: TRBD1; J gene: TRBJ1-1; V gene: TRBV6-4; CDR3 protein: CASRQGAGAEAFF; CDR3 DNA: TGTGCCAGCAGACAGGGGGCCGGGGCTGAAGCTTTCTTT
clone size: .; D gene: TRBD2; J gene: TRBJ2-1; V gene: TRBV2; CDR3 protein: CASRPLGGGSYNEQFF; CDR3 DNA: TGTGCCAGCAGACCCCTTGGGGGGGGCTCCTACAATGAGCAGTTCTTC
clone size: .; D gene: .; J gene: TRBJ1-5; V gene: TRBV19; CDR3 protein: CASSMVWGGQPQHF; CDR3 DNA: TGTGCCAGTAGTATGGTCTGGGGCGGACAGCCCCAGCATTTT
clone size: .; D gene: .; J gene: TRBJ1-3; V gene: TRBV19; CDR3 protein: CASSKGWGATAGNTIYF; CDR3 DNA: TGTGCCAGTAGTAAGGGATGGGGAGCCACAGCGGGAAACACCATATATTTT
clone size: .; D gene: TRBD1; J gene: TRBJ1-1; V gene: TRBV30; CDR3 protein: CASSRDRNTEAFF; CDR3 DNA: TGTGCCTCATCCCGGGACAGGAACACTGAAGCTTTCTTT
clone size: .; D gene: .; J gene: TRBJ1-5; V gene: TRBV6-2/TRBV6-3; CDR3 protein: CASSNPINQPQHF; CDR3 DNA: TGTGCCAGCAGTAACCCTATTAATCAGCCCCAGCATTTT
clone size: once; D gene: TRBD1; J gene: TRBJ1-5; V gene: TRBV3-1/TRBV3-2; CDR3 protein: CASSQDRVQPQHF; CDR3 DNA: TGTGCCAGCAGCCAGGACAGGGTTCAGCCCCAGCATTTT
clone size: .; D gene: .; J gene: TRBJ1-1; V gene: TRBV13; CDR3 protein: CASSLTGLNTEAFF; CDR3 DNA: TGTGCCAGCAGCTTGACAGGACTGAACACTGAAGCTTTCTTT
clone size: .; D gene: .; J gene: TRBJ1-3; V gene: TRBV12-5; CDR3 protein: CASGLDPPGLGNTIYF; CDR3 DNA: TGTGCTAGTGGTTTAGACCCCCCTGGACTTGGAAACACCATATATTTT
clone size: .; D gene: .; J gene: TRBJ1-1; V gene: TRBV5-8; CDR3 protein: CASSFLIDSQGAEAFF; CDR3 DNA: TGTGCCAGCAGCTTCCTGATCGACAGTCAAGGAGCTGAAGCTTTCTTT
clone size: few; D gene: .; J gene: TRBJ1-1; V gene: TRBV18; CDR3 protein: CASSWAGPGEAFF; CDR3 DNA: TGTGCCAGCTCCTGGGCAGGTCCAGGTGAAGCTTTCTTT
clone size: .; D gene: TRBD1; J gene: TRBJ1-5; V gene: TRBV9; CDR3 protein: CASNLDGTGFQPQHF; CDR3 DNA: TGTGCCAGCAACCTAGACGGGACAGGGTTTCAGCCCCAGCATTTT
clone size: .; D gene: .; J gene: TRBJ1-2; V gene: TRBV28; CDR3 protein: CASNRRERYTF; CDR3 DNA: TGTGCCAGCAACAGAAGGGAGAGGTACACCTTC
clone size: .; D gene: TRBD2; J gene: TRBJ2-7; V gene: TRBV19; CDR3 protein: CASSGLAGGQFYEQYF; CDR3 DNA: TGTGCCAGTTCAGGACTAGCGGGGGGGCAATTCTACGAGCAGTACTTC
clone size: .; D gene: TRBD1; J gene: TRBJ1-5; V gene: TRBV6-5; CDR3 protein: CASKGGPSQPQHF; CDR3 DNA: TGTGCCAGCAAAGGGGGCCCCAGTCAGCCCCAGCATTTT
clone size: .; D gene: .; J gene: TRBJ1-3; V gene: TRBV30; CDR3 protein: CAWTALRRHHIDTIYF; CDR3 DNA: TGTGCCTGGACCGCCCTGAGACGACACCACATCGACACCATATATTTT
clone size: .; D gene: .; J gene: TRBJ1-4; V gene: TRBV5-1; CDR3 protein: CASSLIPGQSNEKLFF; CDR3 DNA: TGCGCCAGCAGCTTAATACCCGGACAAAGTAATGAAAAACTGTTTTTT
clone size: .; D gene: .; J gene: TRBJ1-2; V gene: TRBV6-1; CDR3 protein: CASSEQGLNYGYTF; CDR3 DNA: TGTGCCAGCAGTGAGCAAGGACTTAACTATGGCTACACCTTC
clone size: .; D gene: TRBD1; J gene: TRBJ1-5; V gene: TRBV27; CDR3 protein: CASSPQGATQPQHF; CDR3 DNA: TGTGCCAGCAGCCCACAGGGGGCAACGCAGCCCCAGCATTTT
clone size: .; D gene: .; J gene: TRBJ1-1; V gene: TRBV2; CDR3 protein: CASSPEAEAFF; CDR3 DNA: TGTGCCAGCTCTCCAGAAGCTGAAGCTTTCTTT
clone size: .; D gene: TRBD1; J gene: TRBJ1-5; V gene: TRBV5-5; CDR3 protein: CASSSTGGSNQPQHF; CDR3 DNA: TGTGCCAGCAGCTCGACAGGGGGTAGCAATCAGCCCCAGCATTTT
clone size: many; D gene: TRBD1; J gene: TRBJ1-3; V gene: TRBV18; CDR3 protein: CASSPQGQPGNTIYF; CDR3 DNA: TGTGCCAGCTCACCACAGGGACAGCCTGGAAACACCATATATTTT
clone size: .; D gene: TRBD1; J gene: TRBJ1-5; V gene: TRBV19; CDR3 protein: CASSRGGQDSNQPQHF; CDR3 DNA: TGTGCCAGTAGTAGAGGGGGACAGGATAGCAATCAGCCCCAGCATTTT
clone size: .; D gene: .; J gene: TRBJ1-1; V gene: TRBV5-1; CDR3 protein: CASSLGSGAGAFF; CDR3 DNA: TGCGCCAGCAGCTTGGGGTCAGGGGCCGGCGCTTTCTTT
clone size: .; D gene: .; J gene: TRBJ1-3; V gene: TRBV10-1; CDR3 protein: CASSHRGRRSGNTIYF; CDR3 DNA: TGCGCCAGCAGTCACCGGGGTCGAAGGTCTGGAAACACCATATATTTT
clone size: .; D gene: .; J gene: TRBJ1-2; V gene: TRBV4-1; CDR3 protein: CASSQGETSWDGYTF; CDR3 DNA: TGCGCCAGCAGCCAAGGGGAGACAAGTTGGGATGGCTACACCTTC
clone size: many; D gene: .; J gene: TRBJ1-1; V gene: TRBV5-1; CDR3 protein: CASTYSSTAMNTEAFF; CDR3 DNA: TGCGCCAGCACCTACTCCTCGACAGCGATGAACACTGAAGCTTTCTTT
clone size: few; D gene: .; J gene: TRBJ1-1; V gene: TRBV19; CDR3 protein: CASSFNFRETEAFF; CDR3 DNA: TGTGCCAGTAGTTTCAACTTCAGGGAAACTGAAGCTTTCTTT
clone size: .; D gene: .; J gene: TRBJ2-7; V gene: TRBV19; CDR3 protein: CASSMASADSYEQYF; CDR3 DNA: TGTGCCAGTAGTATGGCTAGCGCAGACTCCTACGAGCAGTACTTC